One sample yielded the 32 T cell receptor beta chains listed below, sequenced in a study of shared clonotypes between healthy human individuals. The repertoire was sequenced with immunoSEQ multiplex PCR; TCRdb's copy has only in-frame clones and lacks some. The table lists about 450,000 clones, about 85% of them singletons. The sequenced material came from PBMCs. The receptors shown here come from a woman in her thirties or forties in good health. Some clones in this sample may be carry-over from other donors' samples.

This clone was detected only a few times. This rearrangement joins TRBV19 to TRBJ1-2; tentative D call: TRBD1 (5 bases). The germline CDR1 and CDR2 sequences are LNHDA and SQIVND (reference sequence). The CDR3 loop spans 12 amino acids. Trimming took off 2 bases at V and 4 bases at J, with 5 bases between the two ends. The CDR3 coding sequence is TGTGCCAGTAGTATAAGGGGCTATGGCTACACCTTC. It translates to CASSIRGYGYTF.

The J gene is TRBJ2-7, the V gene TRBV5-1; 10 bases line up with TRBD2. Germline CDR1 is SGHRS and CDR2 is YFSETQ. V gave up 0 bases and J gave up 0 bases; unmatched junction bases: 6. The CDR3 is made up of 17 amino acids. This CDR3 reads CASSLEPLAGVSYEQYF. CDR3 in DNA: TGCGCCAGCAGCTTGGAACCCCTAGCGGGGGTCTCCTACGAGCAGTACTTC.

The genes are TRBV28 and TRBJ1-3; no firm D call. V lost 9 bases and J 0 bases, leaving 9 bases between the germline ends. This CDR3 region has 13 residues. Looked up from germline, CDR1 is MDHEN and CDR2 is SYDVKM. The CDR3, as DNA: TGTGCCAGTGAGAGGAGCTCTGGAAACACCATATATTTT. Residues: CASERSSGNTIYF.

The CDR3 coding sequence is TGTGCCTGGACTAGCGGAACCTACAATGAGCAGTTCTTC. This translates into CAWTSGTYNEQFF. The chain employs TRBV30 and TRBJ2-1; 7 nucleotides align to TRBD2. V shed 4 bases, J shed 2 bases, and the junction held 2 bases outside the gene matches. The CDR3 runs 13 residues. Germline-derived CDR1 and CDR2 are GTSNPN and SVGIG (reference sequence). The variable domain in full, with the rest retrieved from reference TRBV30 and TRBJ2-1, is SQTIHQWPATLVQPVGSPLSLECTVEGTSNPNLYWYRQAAGRGLQLLFYSVGIGQISSEVPQNLSASRPQDRQFILSSKKLLLSDSGFYLCAWTSGTYNEQFFGPGTRLTVL.

Note on this clone: This sample includes further DNA sequences coding for the same CDR3. CDR3 nucleotides: TGTGCCAGCAGCTTGGGACTAGCGGGATACAATGAGCAGTTCTTC. It is translated as CASSLGLAGYNEQFF. V gene TRBV7-9 combines with J gene TRBJ2-1, with TRBD2 matching over 13 bases. CDR3 length: 15 amino acids. CDR1 and CDR2 (germline): SEHNR, FQNEAQ (reference sequence). Trimming cost V 3 bases and J 4 bases; bases outside gene matches: 0. Complete variable domain (other parts from reference TRBV7-9 and TRBJ2-1): DTGVSQNPRHKITKRGQNVTFRCDPISEHNRLYWYRQTLGQGPEFLTYFQNEAQLEKSRLLSDRFSAERPKGSFSTLEIQRTEQGDSAMYLCASSLGLAGYNEQFFGPGTRLTVL.

This clone was counted only a few times. This chain uses TRBV19 with TRBJ2-1, with D possibly being TRBD1 or TRBD2 (5 bases each). The CDR3 consists of 14 residues. Per germline, CDR1 LNHDA and CDR2 SQIVND (reference sequence). Deletions cut 4 bases from V and 4 bases from J, with 11 bases between. CDR3 DNA sequence: TGTGCCAGTAGTACGGGACCTGAATACAATGAGCAGTTCTTC. Translation: CASSTGPEYNEQFF.

Regarding this clone: A much larger clone differs by one base, so this may be a read error. The chain is built from TRBV10-3 and TRBJ1-1; 10 bases match TRBD1. The CDR3 has 13 residues. The J segment lost 3 bases and the V segment lost 6 bases, leaving 1 base of the junction unmatched. Germline V gene data show CDR1 as ENHRY and CDR2 as SYGVKD. CDR3 in amino acids: CAIRGTGDTEAFF. Here the CDR3 DNA reads TGTGCCATCAGAGGGACAGGGGACACTGAAGCTTTCTTT.

The chain links TRBV7-2 to TRBJ2-2; TRBD2 matches 16 bases. This CDR3 is 18 amino acids long. The junction had 9 bases not matched to a gene; V was cut back by 3 bases and J by 8 bases. CDR1 is SGHTA, CDR2 FQGNSA, per germline. CDR3 sequence: CASSFPGTSGRAAGELFF. The CDR3 DNA reads as TGTGCCAGCAGCTTCCCCGGGACTAGCGGGAGGGCCGCTGGGGAGCTGTTTTTT.

This chain links TRBV18 with TRBJ2-3; D uncertain. This CDR3 has 12 residues. From germline, CDR1 is KGHSH and CDR2 LQKENI. The V end was cut by 6 bases, the J end by 5 bases, with 9 bases between. Here the CDR3 DNA reads TGTGCCAGCTCGCGCGCCGGAGATACGCAGTATTTT. It is translated as CASSRAGDTQYF.

This clone occurred a few times. The rearrangement links TRBV7-3 to TRBJ1-1; TRBD1 aligns across 11 bases. V was pared by 5 bases and J by 8 bases, with 4 bases of the junction left unmatched. Per germline, CDR1 SGHTA and CDR2 FQGTGA. There are 13 residues in the CDR3. The CDR3 loop reads CASSRTGGGEAFF. In DNA form, the CDR3 reads TGTGCCAGCAGCCGGACAGGGGGCGGAGAAGCTTTCTTT.

This clone was counted a single time. This specimen includes other DNA sequences encoding the same CDR3. The CDR3 sequence: CASRAGGTDTQYF. For the CDR3, the DNA is TGTGCCAGCAGAGCGGGAGGGACAGATACGCAGTATTTT. The chain combines TRBV28 with TRBJ2-3; 10 positions agree with TRBD2. With V trimmed by 6 bases and J by 3 bases, 0 bases remained unmatched. This CDR3 has 13 amino acids. CDR1 is MDHEN, CDR2 SYDVKM, per germline.

This chain joins TRBV10-3 and TRBJ1-5; 8 bases agree with TRBD1. This CDR3 contains 13 residues. Per the germline V gene, CDR1 is ENHRY and CDR2 is SYGVKD. Trimming at V came to 8 bases and at J to 6 bases, leaving 6 bases not matched to a gene. CDR3 sequence (DNA): TGTGCCATCGGACAGGGTTTGGTTCAGCCCCAGCATTTT. As protein: CAIGQGLVQPQHF.

The V gene is TRBV7-9, the J gene TRBJ2-5, with D perhaps matching TRBD1 (6 bases). Looked up from germline, CDR1 is SEHNR and CDR2 is FQNEAQ (reference sequence). Trimming cost V 5 bases and J 2 bases, with 12 bases left between them. The CDR3 extends over 14 amino acids. CDR3 loop: CASSRQGYQETQYF. CDR3 in DNA: TGTGCCAGCAGCCGTCAGGGGTATCAAGAGACCCAGTACTTC. The full variable domain, rest sourced from reference TRBV7-9 and TRBJ2-5, is DTGVSQNPRHKITKRGQNVTFRCDPISEHNRLYWYRQTLGQGPEFLTYFQNEAQLEKSRLLSDRFSAERPKGSFSTLEIQRTEQGDSAMYLCASSRQGYQETQYFGPGTRLLVL.

This chain joins TRBV7-4 and TRBJ1-4; possible D gene TRBD1, 6 bases. Germline lookup yields CDR1 SGHVT and CDR2 SQSDAQ. The CDR3 consists of 20 residues. V lost 1 base and J lost 0, with 21 bases in between. The CDR3 loop reads CASSLEENRVNKTTNEKLFF. CDR3 in DNA: TGTGCCAGCAGCTTAGAGGAGAACAGGGTGAACAAAACAACTAATGAAAAACTGTTTTTT.

This clone was counted only a few times. The chain links TRBV18 to TRBJ1-1; D is undetermined. The germline gives CDR1 KGHSH, CDR2 LQKENI. The CDR3 spans 13 residues. Trimming pared 3 bases from V and 6 bases from J, leaving 11 bases between. Here the CDR3 reads CASSPNWESEAFF. The CDR3 DNA is TGTGCCAGCTCACCCAACTGGGAGTCTGAAGCTTTCTTT.

The chain joins TRBV29-1 to TRBJ2-1; perhaps TRBD2 as D (6 bases). CDR3 length: 12 amino acids. Per the germline V gene, CDR1 is SQVTM and CDR2 is ANQGSEA. Trimming stripped 2 bases from V and 10 bases from J, with 12 bases between. The CDR3: CSVESTGEEQFF. CDR3 DNA: TGCAGCGTTGAATCTACGGGAGAAGAGCAGTTCTTC.

The rearrangement links TRBV6-5 to TRBJ1-2; D may be TRBD1 (6 bases). CDR1 and CDR2 (germline): MNHEY, SVGAGI. This CDR3 comprises 16 residues. The V and J ends lost 0 bases and 8 bases respectively, with 19 bases between them. In DNA, the CDR3 is TGTGCCAGCAGTTACTCGATACTGGGAGGGGGTAAAGGCTACACCTTC. It specifies CASSYSILGGGKGYTF.

V usage is TRBV11-3 and J usage is TRBJ2-1; TRBD1 or TRBD2 may be the D gene (5 bases each). The CDR3 extends over 15 amino acids. Trimming shortened V by 8 bases and J by 9 bases, and 23 bases separated the two germline ends. Per the germline V gene, CDR1 is SGHNT and CDR2 is YENEEA. The CDR3 spells CASAPGTLSGSEQFF. The CDR3 nucleotides are TGTGCCAGCGCCCCCGGGACCCTCTCGGGGAGTGAGCAGTTCTTC.

The J gene is TRBJ1-4, the V gene TRBV7-8; 11 bases are a match to TRBD1. Germline CDR1 and CDR2: SGHVS and FQNEAQ. The length of the CDR3 is 17 residues. V shed 5 bases and J 0 bases; nucleotides not matched to a gene: 5. CDR3 nucleotides: TGTGCCAGCAGCGGACAGGGGGCGGTCACAACTAATGAAAAACTGTTTTTT. Encoded protein: CASSGQGAVTTNEKLFF.

The V and J genes are TRBV30 and TRBJ1-2; TRBD1 matches 7 bases. With 3 bases clipped from V and 3 bases from J, the junction kept 4 bases outside the gene matches. Germline lookup yields CDR1 GTSNPN and CDR2 SVGIG (reference sequence). The CDR3 contains 13 residues. This CDR3 reads CAWRSGGDYGYTF. DNA of the CDR3: TGTGCCTGGAGATCAGGGGGGGACTATGGCTACACCTTC.

The J gene is TRBJ2-2, the V gene TRBV7-8; 14 bases agree with TRBD2. Germline CDR1 and CDR2: SGHVS and FQNEAQ. The CDR3 runs to 20 residues. Unmatched junction bases numbered 13, after V lost 3 bases and J lost 4 bases. CDR3: CASSLAGTSGSLSSTGELFF. The CDR3 DNA follows: TGTGCCAGCAGCTTGGCCGGGACTAGCGGGAGTTTGTCGAGCACCGGGGAGCTGTTTTTT.

The chain couples TRBV19 to TRBJ2-4, with 11 bases lining up with TRBD2. Germline V gives CDR1 LNHDA, CDR2 SQIVND (reference sequence). There are 15 residues in the CDR3. V lost 9 bases and J lost 5; bases outside the gene matches: 9. The CDR3 protein is CASRTSGWDENIQYF. The CDR3 DNA is TGTGCCAGCAGGACTAGCGGGTGGGATGAAAACATTCAGTACTTC.

This clone showed up just once. The V gene is TRBV2, the J gene TRBJ2-3, with 9 bases fitting TRBD2. The CDR3 totals 17 residues. CDR1 is SNHLY, CDR2 FYNNEI, per germline. J was trimmed by 1 base and V by 6 bases; bases with no gene match: 11. In DNA form, the CDR3 reads TGTGCCAGCAGAAGGCTAGCGGGATATCGCGGCACAGATACGCAGTATTTT. This sequence encodes CASRRLAGYRGTDTQYF.

The sample holds one count of this clone. The chain uses TRBV10-3 and TRBJ2-3; D is ambiguous. V lost 6 bases, J lost 1 base, and 14 bases lay in between. CDR3 length: 15 residues. The germline V gene has CDR1 ENHRY and CDR2 SYGVKD. In DNA form, the CDR3 reads TGTGCCATCAGGACCACCGGTATTCGCACAGATACGCAGTATTTT. This gives the protein CAIRTTGIRTDTQYF.

The V and J genes are TRBV19 and TRBJ1-1, with D perhaps matching TRBD1 (5 bases). Germline CDR1 LNHDA, CDR2 SQIVND (reference sequence). There are 16 residues in the CDR3. V was trimmed by 1 base and J by 4 bases, leaving 16 bases between them. The CDR3 DNA sequence: TGTGCCAGTAGTATAGTAGGAGCCGGGACGGGCACTGAAGCTTTCTTT. Amino acids: CASSIVGAGTGTEAFF.

The V call is TRBV5-6, the J call TRBJ2-1; D not resolved. V was shortened by 0 bases and J by 0 bases, with 7 bases between the two germline ends. Germline CDR1 SGHDT, CDR2 YYEEEE. The CDR3 has 15 residues. This chain's CDR3 is CASSLGRNSYNEQFF. CDR3 nucleotides: TGTGCCAGCAGCTTGGGGCGGAACTCCTACAATGAGCAGTTCTTC.

The chain couples TRBV19 to TRBJ1-5; TRBD1 aligns across 7 bases. Trimming removed 6 bases from V and 3 bases from J; junction bases left unmatched: 2. The CDR3 consists of 13 residues. CDR1 and CDR2 (germline): LNHDA, SQIVND (reference sequence). The DNA for the CDR3 is TGTGCCAGTAGGGACAGGTCCAATCAGCCCCAGCATTTT. This translates into CASRDRSNQPQHF.

The rearrangement links TRBV29-1 to TRBJ2-1; 13 bases match TRBD2. Germline V lookup: CDR1 SQVTM, CDR2 ANQGSEA. This CDR3 is 17 amino acids long. V dropped 6 bases and J dropped 0; count of bases not matched to a gene: 8. This CDR3 is CSVRLAGGDNSYNEQFF. The CDR3 region has the DNA TGCAGCGTGAGACTAGCGGGAGGCGACAACTCCTACAATGAGCAGTTCTTC.

In this sample, this clone turned up once. The chain is built from TRBV27 and TRBJ2-7; 8 bases align to TRBD1. This CDR3 has 15 amino acids. The ends lost 8 bases at V and 4 bases at J; junction bases unmatched: 13. From germline, CDR1 is MNHEY and CDR2 SMNVEV (reference sequence). Here the CDR3 DNA reads TGTGCCAGCCCACAGGGGGTGCGCCTAACGTACGAGCAGTACTTC. This gives the protein CASPQGVRLTYEQYF.

The genes are TRBV5-1 and TRBJ2-7; a possible D gene is TRBD2 (6 bases). The CDR3 length is 13 residues. The germline CDR1 and CDR2 sequences are SGHRS and YFSETQ. Trimming took 3 bases from V and 2 from J, leaving 9 bases between them. The CDR3 region is CASSWEATYEQYF. The CDR3, as DNA: TGCGCCAGCAGCTGGGAGGCAACCTACGAGCAGTACTTC.

This clone was counted a single time. This chain connects TRBV4-1 to TRBJ2-5; D possibly uses TRBD1 or TRBD2 (6 bases each). The CDR3 covers 15 residues. Germline V gene sequence: CDR1 MGHRA, CDR2 YSYEKL. V lost 4 bases to trimming and J lost 1 base, with 13 bases between them. The DNA for the CDR3 is TGCGCCAGCAGCCTACAGTGGGGGGCCCAAGAGACCCAGTACTTC. This gives the protein CASSLQWGAQETQYF.

The V gene is TRBV18, the J gene TRBJ2-2, with D unresolved. The CDR3 is 11 amino acids. V was trimmed by 5 bases and J by 6 bases, leaving 4 bases between them. Germline assignment: CDR1 KGHSH and CDR2 LQKENI. The CDR3 here is CASSGAGELFF. The CDR3 DNA reads as TGTGCCAGCTCAGGGGCCGGGGAGCTGTTTTTT.